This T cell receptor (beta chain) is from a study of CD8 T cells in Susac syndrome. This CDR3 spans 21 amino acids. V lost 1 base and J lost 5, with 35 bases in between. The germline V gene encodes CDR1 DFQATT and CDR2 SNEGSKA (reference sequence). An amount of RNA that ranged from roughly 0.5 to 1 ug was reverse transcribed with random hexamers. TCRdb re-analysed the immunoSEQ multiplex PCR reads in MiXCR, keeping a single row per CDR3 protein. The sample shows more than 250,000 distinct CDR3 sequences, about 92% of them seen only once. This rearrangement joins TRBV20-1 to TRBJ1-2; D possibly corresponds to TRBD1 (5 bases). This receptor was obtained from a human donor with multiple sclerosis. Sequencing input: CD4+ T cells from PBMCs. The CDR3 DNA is TGCAGTGCTAGAGGTGGCAGGAGCAGTTTAATCCGGGACCCCAACTCATATGGCTACACCTTC. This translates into CSARGGRSSLIRDPNSYGYTF.